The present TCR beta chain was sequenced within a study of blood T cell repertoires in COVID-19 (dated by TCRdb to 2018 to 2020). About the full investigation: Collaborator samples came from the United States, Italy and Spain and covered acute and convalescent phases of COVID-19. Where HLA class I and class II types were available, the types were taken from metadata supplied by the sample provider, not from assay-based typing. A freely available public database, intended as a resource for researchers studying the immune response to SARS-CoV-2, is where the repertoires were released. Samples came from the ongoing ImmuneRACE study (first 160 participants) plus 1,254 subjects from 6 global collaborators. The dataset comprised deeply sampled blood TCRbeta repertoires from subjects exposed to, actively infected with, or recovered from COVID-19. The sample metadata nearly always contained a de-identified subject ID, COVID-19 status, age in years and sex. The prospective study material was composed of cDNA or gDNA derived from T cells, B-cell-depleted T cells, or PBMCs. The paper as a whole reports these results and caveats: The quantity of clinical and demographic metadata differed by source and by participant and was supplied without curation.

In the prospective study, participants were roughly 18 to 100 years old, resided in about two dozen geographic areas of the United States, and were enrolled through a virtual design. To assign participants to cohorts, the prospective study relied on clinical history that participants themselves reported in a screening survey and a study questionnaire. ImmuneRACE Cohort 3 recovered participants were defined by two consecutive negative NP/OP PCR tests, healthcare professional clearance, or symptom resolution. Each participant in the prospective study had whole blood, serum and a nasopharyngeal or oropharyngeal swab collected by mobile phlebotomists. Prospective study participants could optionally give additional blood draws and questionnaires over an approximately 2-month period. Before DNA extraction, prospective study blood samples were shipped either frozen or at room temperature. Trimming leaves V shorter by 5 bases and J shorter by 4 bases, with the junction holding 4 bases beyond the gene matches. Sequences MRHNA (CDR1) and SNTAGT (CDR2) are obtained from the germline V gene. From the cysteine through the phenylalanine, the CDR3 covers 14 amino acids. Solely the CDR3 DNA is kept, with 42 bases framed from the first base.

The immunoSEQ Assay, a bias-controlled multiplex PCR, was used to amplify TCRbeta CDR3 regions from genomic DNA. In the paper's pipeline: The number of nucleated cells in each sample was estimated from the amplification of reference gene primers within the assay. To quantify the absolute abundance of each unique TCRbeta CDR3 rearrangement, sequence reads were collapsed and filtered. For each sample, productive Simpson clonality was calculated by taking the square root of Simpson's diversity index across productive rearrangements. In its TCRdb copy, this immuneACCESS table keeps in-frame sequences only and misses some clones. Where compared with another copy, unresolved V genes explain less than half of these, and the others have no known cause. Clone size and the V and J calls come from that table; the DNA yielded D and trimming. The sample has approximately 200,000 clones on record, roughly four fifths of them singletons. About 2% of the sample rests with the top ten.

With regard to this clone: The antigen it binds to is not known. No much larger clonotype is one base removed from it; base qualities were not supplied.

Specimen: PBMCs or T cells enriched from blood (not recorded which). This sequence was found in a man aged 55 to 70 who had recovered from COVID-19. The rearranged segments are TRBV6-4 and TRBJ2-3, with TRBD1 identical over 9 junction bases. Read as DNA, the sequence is TGTGCCAGCAGTCGGGACAGGGCGGCAGATACGCAGTATTTT. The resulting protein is CASSRDRAADTQYF.